The clone carrying this T cell receptor (beta chain) was detected only a few times. What it recognizes is unknown. This CDR3 is built from 16 residues. Germline V gives CDR1 SGHVS, CDR2 FNYEAQ. After removal of 3 bases from V and 1 base from J, the junction contained 5 bases not matched to a gene. This specimen comes from a study of T cell repertoires in cytomegalovirus infection. TCRdb redid the calling of the reads with MiXCR, one entry per CDR3 protein. The sample has under 120,000 distinct CDR3 sequences, under 50% seen once. Study findings and constraints: Ex vivo, HLA-C-restricted CMV-specific TCR beta clonotypes prevailed over the rest of the response.

The sequence was obtained from a human donor in good health (CMV status not recorded). Some clones in this sample may be carry-over from other donors' samples. This rearrangement joins TRBV7-6 to TRBJ2-2; 7 positions match TRBD1. This specimen was CD8+ T cells from cultured PBMCs, taken from culture after CMV antigen stimulation. The CDR3 reads CASSFPRDRNTGELFF. The CDR3 DNA is TGTGCCAGCAGCTTCCCCAGGGACAGGAACACCGGGGAGCTGTTTTTT.